These 24 T cell receptor beta chains came from one sample sequenced in a study of blood T cell repertoires in COVID-19. TCRdb's copy holds only in-frame clones and misses some; the assay was immunoSEQ multiplex PCR. The top ten hold 5.7% of the sample, which has 260,000 or so clones, around 83% seen once. Sequencing was carried out using peripheral blood. Receptors were obtained from a man of 80 years or more with acute or convalescent COVID-19.

The chain is built from TRBV2 and TRBJ2-3, with D maybe TRBD2 (6 bases). V was pared by 6 bases and J by 0 bases, with 16 bases between. CDR3 size: 16 residues. Germline CDR1 reads SNHLY; CDR2 reads FYNNEI. CDR3 bases: TGTGCCAGCAGCTCACCGGGCGGGGCCAGCACAGATACGCAGTATTTT. Residues: CASSSPGGASTDTQYF.

The CDR3 nucleotides are TGTGCCAGCTCACCTCTGCGGGCTAGCTCCTACAATGAGCAGTTCTTC. As protein: CASSPLRASSYNEQFF. The rearrangement uses TRBV18 and TRBJ2-1; TRBD2 is a possible D gene (5 bases). CDR3 length: 16 residues. Trimming stripped 3 bases from V and 0 bases from J, with 12 bases between. Germline CDR1 KGHSH, CDR2 LQKENI.

The chain links TRBV30 to TRBJ1-1, with 11 bases lining up with TRBD1. This CDR3 is 14 amino acids long. The V segment lost 5 bases and the J segment 5 bases; nucleotides outside the gene matches: 7. CDR1 and CDR2 (germline): GTSNPN, SVGIG (reference sequence). CDR3 residues: CAWGWTGGETEAFF. The CDR3 DNA reads TGTGCCTGGGGGTGGACAGGGGGCGAGACTGAAGCTTTCTTT.

This chain connects TRBV25-1 to TRBJ2-1; D ambiguous. The V and J ends lost 2 bases and 4 bases respectively, with 9 bases between them. There are 14 residues in the CDR3. Germline V gene data show CDR1 as MGHDK and CDR2 as SYGVNS. The CDR3 DNA is TGTGCCAGCAGTGAAGGCACCAAGTACAATGAGCAGTTCTTC. It translates to CASSEGTKYNEQFF. Variable domain in full (rest from reference TRBV25-1 and TRBJ2-1): EADIYQTPRYLVIGTGKKITLECSQTMGHDKMYWYQQDPGMELHLIHYSYGVNSTEKGDLSSESTVSRIRTEHFPLTLESARPSHTSQYLCASSEGTKYNEQFFGPGTRLTVL.

V gene TRBV3-1 (or the pseudogene TRBV3-2) combines with J gene TRBJ1-2, with TRBD1 matching 9 bases. There are 19 residues in the CDR3. CDR1 is LGHDT and CDR2 is YNNKEL in the germline V gene (reference sequence). Germline trimming cut 0 bases from V and 4 bases from J; bases unmatched to any gene: 15. CDR3 in amino acids: CASSQDINRDRAKRYGYTF. DNA of the CDR3: TGTGCCAGCAGCCAAGATATCAACCGGGACAGGGCTAAACGCTATGGCTACACCTTC.

J is TRBJ2-4 and V is TRBV30; D not certain. Germline CDR1 is GTSNPN and CDR2 is SVGIG (reference sequence). The CDR3 extends over 14 amino acids. V was trimmed by 3 bases and J by 1 base, leaving 10 bases between them. CDR3 in amino acids: CAWRANGAKNIQYF. For the CDR3, the DNA is TGTGCCTGGAGAGCTAACGGGGCCAAAAACATTCAGTACTTC.

The CDR3 DNA reads as TGTGCCAGCAGCAAACAGGGCCAGACCTATGGCTACACCTTC. Translating gives CASSKQGQTYGYTF. This chain connects TRBV7-9 to TRBJ1-2; possibly TRBD1 for D (6 bases). Trimming shortened V by 5 bases and J by 4 bases, and 14 bases separated the two germline ends. Germline V gene data show CDR1 as SEHNR and CDR2 as FQNEAQ (reference sequence). The CDR3 is made up of 14 amino acids.

Comments on this clone: The same CDR3 is also encoded by other DNA sequences in this sample. J is TRBJ2-3 and V is TRBV4-1, with D possibly matching TRBD1 (5 bases). Per germline, CDR1 MGHRA and CDR2 YSYEKL. Trimming shortened V by 4 bases and J by 2 bases, and 10 bases separated the two germline ends. The CDR3 has 14 residues. CDR3 sequence reads: CASSRDRYTDTQYF. CDR3 nucleotides: TGCGCCAGCAGCCGCGACAGATACACAGATACGCAGTATTTT.

The chain couples TRBV10-3 to TRBJ2-7; D ambiguous. CDR1 ENHRY and CDR2 SYGVKD come from the germline V gene. This CDR3 is 12 amino acids long. The V end was cut by 6 bases, the J end by 2 bases, with 8 bases between. This chain's CDR3 is CAISQDAYEQYF. CDR3 nucleotides: TGTGCCATCAGCCAGGATGCCTACGAGCAGTACTTC.

The rearrangement links TRBV7-8 to TRBJ1-3; 8 bases line up with TRBD1. With V trimmed by 4 bases and J by 2 bases, 1 base remained unmatched. The CDR3 runs to 14 residues. The V gene's germline CDR1 is SGHVS and CDR2 FQNEAQ. DNA for the CDR3: TGTGCCAGCAGCTCGGACAGGGCTGGAAACACCATATATTTT. Residues: CASSSDRAGNTIYF.

The chain links TRBV4-1 to TRBJ1-2; 7 bases map to TRBD1. J lost 0 bases, V lost 1 base, and 5 bases had no gene match. Germline V gene lookup returns CDR1 MGHRA and CDR2 YSYEKL. CDR3 length equals 16 residues. The CDR3 here is CASSQAGTDTNYGYTF. The CDR3 nucleotides are TGCGCCAGCAGCCAAGCCGGGACAGACACTAACTATGGCTACACCTTC.

J is TRBJ1-1 and V is TRBV21-1; the table names TRBD1, a call not compared with the DNA. TRBV21-1 is marked as a pseudogene. The CDR3 contains 14 residues. CDR3 residues: CASTPIAGIAEAFF. In DNA form, the CDR3 reads TGTGCCAGCACCCCCATTGCAGGAATCGCTGAAGCTTTCTTT.

Here the CDR3 DNA reads TGTGCCAGCAATCAGTTCCCCTACAATGAGCAGTTCTTC. Translated, it gives CASNQFPYNEQFF. The chain carries TRBV6-5 and TRBJ2-1, with D uncertain. Trimming removed 7 bases at V and 2 bases at J, with 9 bases between. Germline assignment: CDR1 MNHEY and CDR2 SVGAGI. The CDR3 has 13 residues.

This chain uses TRBV29-1 with TRBJ1-3; D may be TRBD1 (5 bases). The V gene's germline CDR1 is SQVTM and CDR2 ANQGSEA. The CDR3 loop spans 14 amino acids. V dropped 7 bases and J dropped 0 bases, with 13 bases sitting between them. The chain's CDR3 is CSAAQGNSGNTIYF. CDR3 DNA sequence: TGCAGCGCGGCCCAGGGAAACTCTGGAAACACCATATATTTT.

CDR3 bases: TGCGCCAGCAGACCAGACAGCGTGAACACTGAAGCTTTCTTT. Translating it yields CASRPDSVNTEAFF. The rearrangement uses TRBV5-1 and TRBJ1-1, with D maybe TRBD1 (5 bases). Germline V gene sequence: CDR1 SGHRS, CDR2 YFSETQ. V gave up 5 bases and J gave up 0 bases, with 11 bases separating them. The CDR3 runs 14 residues.

The J gene is TRBJ2-2, the V gene TRBV6-5; TRBD2 aligns across 7 bases. Germline V gene data show CDR1 as MNHEY and CDR2 as SVGAGI. This CDR3 region has 14 residues. The junction had 3 bases not matched to a gene; V was cut back by 6 bases and J by 2 bases. The CDR3: CASRGTTNTGELFF. The DNA for the CDR3 is TGTGCCAGCAGAGGGACTACCAACACCGGGGAGCTGTTTTTT.

The V call is TRBV27, the J call TRBJ2-3, with 7 bases aligning to TRBD2. The junction had 5 bases not matched to a gene; V was cut back by 6 bases and J by 2 bases. This CDR3 spans 14 amino acids. From germline, CDR1 is MNHEY and CDR2 SMNVEV (reference sequence). The CDR3 protein is CASRPGLLTDTQYF. CDR3 DNA sequence: TGTGCCAGCAGACCGGGACTACTCACAGATACGCAGTATTTT.

V and J are TRBV6-5 and TRBJ2-2, with a possible D match to TRBD2 (6 bases). The CDR3 is 14 residues long. Germline V gene data show CDR1 as MNHEY and CDR2 as SVGAGI. Trimming pared 2 bases from V and 7 bases from J, leaving 11 bases between. The CDR3 is CASSYALGGGELFF. The DNA of the CDR3 is TGTGCCAGCAGTTACGCCTTGGGAGGCGGGGAGCTGTTTTTT.

Only a few counts were recorded for this clone. CDR3: CASSQQRGGEQYF. DNA of the CDR3: TGTGCCAGCTCACAACAGAGGGGAGGAGAGCAGTACTTC. This chain uses TRBV18 with TRBJ2-7, with a weak D call TRBD2 (6 bases). The germline V gene encodes CDR1 KGHSH and CDR2 LQKENI. This CDR3 region has 13 residues. Trimming stripped 4 bases from V and 7 bases from J, with 14 bases between.

This chain connects TRBV2 to TRBJ2-6; D is uncertain. With 4 bases removed from V and 0 bases from J, the gap between germline ends came to 13 bases. CDR1 and CDR2 from the germline V gene are SNHLY and FYNNEI. The CDR3 is 17 residues long. In nucleotides, the CDR3 is TGTGCCAGCAGTGGAGCGCGGCAGAGCTCTGGGGCCAACGTCCTGACTTTC. This codes for CASSGARQSSGANVLTF.

This rearrangement joins TRBV20-1 to TRBJ2-7; TRBD1 is a possible D gene (6 bases). Germline-derived CDR1 and CDR2 are DFQATT and SNEGSKA (reference sequence). CDR3 size: 11 residues. V was shortened by 8 bases and J by 2 bases, with 10 bases between the two germline ends. CDR3 bases: TGCAGTACGGACAGAACCTACGAGCAGTACTTC. This sequence encodes CSTDRTYEQYF.

This clone was seen once. This rearrangement joins TRBV7-8 to TRBJ2-7, with 10 positions matching TRBD1. With 1 base clipped from V and 0 bases from J, the junction kept 6 bases outside the gene matches. This CDR3 comprises 17 residues. Germline V gene sequence: CDR1 SGHVS, CDR2 FQNEAQ. The CDR3 region has the DNA TGTGCCAGCAGCTTAGGACAGGGGGCAGGGAGCTCCTACGAGCAGTACTTC. Protein: CASSLGQGAGSSYEQYF.

Here the CDR3 DNA reads TGTGCCAGCACACTTAACTATGGCTACACCTTC. It yields the protein CASTLNYGYTF. The chain employs TRBV6-5 and TRBJ1-2; D not certain. V shed 7 bases and J shed 1 base, with 4 bases lying between them. This CDR3 spans 11 amino acids. The germline CDR1 and CDR2 sequences are MNHEY and SVGAGI.

The genes are TRBV7-9 and TRBJ2-7; D perhaps matches TRBD2 (5 bases). Germline lookup yields CDR1 SEHNR and CDR2 FQNEAQ (reference sequence). The CDR3 covers 14 residues. V lost 1 base to trimming and J lost 2 bases, with 9 bases between them. The CDR3 region has the DNA TGTGCCAGCAGCTTAGAAAGAGCGGCCTACGAGCAGTACTTC. Translating it yields CASSLERAAYEQYF.